The rows below give T cell receptor beta chains drawn from one sample of a study of blood T cell repertoires in COVID-19. Only in-frame clones appear in the TCRdb table, and some are missing; sequencing was by immunoSEQ multiplex PCR. The repertoire has 200,000 or so clones, around 82% of them found once; the top ten carry less than 6%. The specimen was peripheral blood. Every receptor here comes from a woman aged 70-85 years with acute or convalescent COVID-19. The CDR3 runs from the conserved cysteine through the conserved F or W. A D gene is named only where the DNA matches it firmly. Clone size is stated in some rows and not others, as once, few, many or a class when expanded.

d_call	v_call	j_call	clone_size	cdr3_aa	cdr3_nt
-	TRBV29-1	TRBJ1-3	-	CSVETGFSGNTIYF	TGCAGCGTTGAAACAGGCTTCTCTGGAAACACCATATATTTT
TRBD1	TRBV6-5	TRBJ1-2	-	CASSSDRGGGYTF	TGTGCCAGCAGTTCAGACAGGGGGGGTGGCTACACCTTC
-	TRBV20-1	TRBJ1-1	-	CSANGQTEAFF	TGCAGTGCAAATGGACAGACTGAAGCTTTCTTT
TRBD1	TRBV29-1	TRBJ1-1	-	CSAGNPGQPNF	TGCAGCGCCGGGAACCCGGGACAGCCCAACTTT
TRBD2	TRBV24-1	TRBJ2-1	-	CATSDSIAGVINEQFF	TGTGCCACCAGTGATTCCATAGCGGGAGTGATTAATGAGCAGTTCTTC
TRBD2	TRBV7-7	TRBJ2-7	-	CASSLALADEQYF	TGTGCTAGCAGCTTAGCCCTAGCGGACGAGCAGTACTTC
-	TRBV2	TRBJ1-2	few	CASSVRDRTYGYTF	TGTGCCAGCAGTGTCCGTGACAGGACCTATGGCTACACCTTC
TRBD2	TRBV18	TRBJ2-5	few	CASSPGLAEETQYF	TGTGCCAGCTCACCAGGACTAGCGGAAGAGACCCAGTACTTC
-	TRBV3-1/TRBV3-2	TRBJ1-3	-	CASSQGRDFSGNTIYF	TGTGCCAGCAGCCAGGGACGGGACTTCTCTGGAAACACCATATATTTT
-	TRBV28	TRBJ2-6	-	CASLADSGANVLTF	TGTGCCAGCTTAGCGGACTCTGGGGCCAACGTCCTGACTTTC
-	TRBV7-2	TRBJ2-2	once	CASTEPQRNTGELFF	TGTGCCAGCACCGAACCACAGAGGAACACCGGGGAGCTGTTTTTT
-	TRBV5-1	TRBJ1-3	-	CASSGDIGNTIYF	TGCGCCAGCAGCGGGGACATCGGAAACACCATATATTTT
TRBD1	TRBV2	TRBJ2-7	-	CASRERWTGGSQYWWEQYF	TGTGCCAGCAGAGAAAGATGGACAGGGGGCTCCCAGTATTGGTGGGAGCAGTACTTC
-	TRBV2	TRBJ1-4	once	CASTLSGINEKLFF	TGTGCCAGCACACTTTCCGGGATTAATGAAAAACTGTTTTTT
TRBD2	TRBV24-1	TRBJ2-1	few	CATSDPRLGSGRDYNEQFF	TGTGCCACCAGTGATCCCCGGTTGGGGAGCGGGAGGGACTACAATGAGCAGTTCTTC
TRBD1	TRBV5-4	TRBJ1-6	-	CASSMGTGGALVNSPLHF	TGTGCCAGCAGCATGGGGACAGGGGGCGCCCTGGTGAATTCACCCCTCCACTTT
-	TRBV7-9	TRBJ1-1	-	CASSLRDSNTEAFF	TGTGCCAGCAGCCTTCGGGACTCGAACACTGAAGCTTTCTTT
-	TRBV4-2	TRBJ1-3	-	CASSQGGNRALSGNTIYF	TGTGCCAGCAGCCAAGGGGGAAACAGGGCTCTCTCTGGAAACACCATATATTTT
-	TRBV10-3	TRBJ2-5	-	CAITPNADQETQYF	TGTGCCATCACTCCGAATGCGGATCAAGAGACCCAGTACTTC
TRBD1	TRBV6-6	TRBJ1-6	few	CASNPQGESPLHF	TGTGCCAGCAATCCACAGGGGGAGTCACCCCTCCACTTT
-	TRBV6-6	TRBJ1-2	-	CASSYLPEGYGYTF	TGTGCCAGCAGTTACCTTCCGGAGGGCTATGGCTACACCTTC
-	TRBV28	TRBJ1-2	once	CASSSRANYGYTF	TGTGCCAGCAGTTCCAGGGCTAACTATGGCTACACCTTC